This T cell receptor beta chain stems from a study of blood T cell repertoires in COVID-19. Across the whole study: PBMCs, B-cell-depleted T cells, or T cells provided the cDNA or gDNA that made up the material.

CDR1 is MDHEN, CDR2 SYDVKM, per germline. This CDR3 has 14 residues. Trimming removed 6 bases from V and 7 bases from J; junction bases left unmatched: 11. The repertoire was sequenced with immunoSEQ multiplex PCR; TCRdb's copy has only in-frame clones and lacks some. The sample holds about 44,000 clones, 84% seen once. The chain is built from TRBV28 and TRBJ1-2; the match to TRBD1 covers 7 bases. Specimen: peripheral blood. This receptor was taken from a human donor in a cohort sampled during active COVID-19. DNA of the CDR3: TGTGCCAGCAGACCTGGAGACAGGGCGGCTGGCTACACCTTC. Its translation: CASRPGDRAAGYTF.